A selection of T cell receptor beta chains follows, all from one sample in a study of identical twins. TCRdb analysed the 5' RACE reads with MiXCR anew, one entry per CDR3 protein. This repertoire shows 350,000 or so distinct CDR3 sequences, roughly 9% found once; its top ten account for 7.5% to 9.5%. The sample comprised naive T cells sorted from blood. The receptors stem from a woman in her 50s in good health. The CDR3 runs from the conserved cysteine through the conserved F or W. D genes are given only for firm matches. Where a row states a size, it is once, few, many or the class of an expanded clone; other rows omit it.

CDR3 protein	CDR3 DNA	D gene	V gene	J gene	clone size
CASSSTGTSGRTDTQYF	TGTGCCAGTAGTTCGACCGGGACTAGCGGGAGAACAGATACGCAGTATTTT	TRBD2	TRBV19	TRBJ2-3	few
CASSSTTTGEKLFF	TGCGCCAGCAGCTCGACGACTACAGGAGAAAAACTGTTTTTT	-	TRBV5-1	TRBJ1-4	many
CSAARKDFENNEQFF	TGCAGTGCTGCCCGGAAGGACTTCGAGAACAATGAGCAGTTCTTC	-	TRBV20-1	TRBJ2-1	many
CASSYSQREGRASTDTQYF	TGTGCCAGCAGTTACTCCCAGCGGGAGGGCCGGGCTAGCACAGATACGCAGTATTTT	TRBD2	TRBV6-5	TRBJ2-3	-
CSARDGGFSSYNEQFF	TGCAGTGCTAGAGATGGGGGATTTAGCTCCTACAATGAGCAGTTCTTC	-	TRBV20-1	TRBJ2-1	many
CASSQGPDTQYF	TGTGCCAGCAGCCAAGGTCCAGATACGCAGTATTTT	-	TRBV12-3/TRBV12-4	TRBJ2-3	many
CASSLTPRQGLTGELFF	TGTGCCAGCAGCTTAACCCCGCGGCAGGGGCTCACCGGGGAGCTGTTTTTT	-	TRBV7-2	TRBJ2-2	few
CASKREGLVTQYF	TGTGCCAGCAAGCGGGAGGGCCTTGTGACCCAGTACTTC	TRBD2	TRBV12-3/TRBV12-4	TRBJ2-5	few
CASSLAGQGLSAVSYEQYF	TGTGCCAGCAGCTTAGCGGGACAGGGTTTATCGGCGGTGTCCTACGAGCAGTACTTC	TRBD1	TRBV7-8	TRBJ2-7	few
CASRDRRNTEAFF	TGCGCCAGCAGGGACAGGAGGAACACTGAAGCTTTCTTT	TRBD1	TRBV5-1	TRBJ1-1	-
CASSHTLAGGRVGEQFF	TGTGCCAGCAGCCACACCCTAGCGGGAGGCCGAGTAGGTGAGCAGTTCTTC	TRBD2	TRBV13	TRBJ2-1	few
CSARDPLAGALDTQYF	TGCAGTGCTAGAGATCCGTTGGCGGGAGCGTTAGATACGCAGTATTTT	TRBD2	TRBV20-1	TRBJ2-3	few
CASSTGQFSYEQYF	TGTGCCAGCAGTACCGGACAGTTCTCCTACGAGCAGTACTTC	-	TRBV12-3/TRBV12-4	TRBJ2-7	few
CASSLGRSGQVYEQYF	TGTGCCAGCAGCTTAGGGAGGAGCGGGCAAGTCTACGAGCAGTACTTC	-	TRBV7-2	TRBJ2-7	few
CASSQDLWETGELFF	TGTGCCAGCAGCCAAGACCTTTGGGAGACCGGGGAGCTGTTTTTT	-	TRBV3-1	TRBJ2-2	few
CASSSTRLYNEQFF	TGTGCCAGCAGTTCGACGAGGTTATACAATGAGCAGTTCTTC	-	TRBV25-1	TRBJ2-1	many
CASSEGPAGGLQETQYF	TGTGCCAGCAGCGAGGGGCCGGCGGGAGGCCTCCAAGAGACCCAGTACTTC	TRBD2	TRBV9	TRBJ2-5	-
CATSKGQWDTQYF	TGTGCCACCAGCAAGGGACAATGGGATACGCAGTATTTT	-	TRBV15	TRBJ2-3	few
CASSSAGGGQPQHF	TGTGCCAGCAGTTCAGCAGGGGGCGGTCAGCCCCAGCATTTT	TRBD1	TRBV12-3/TRBV12-4	TRBJ1-5	few
CASSYVGGDQPQHF	TGTGCCAGCAGTTACGTAGGGGGCGATCAGCCCCAGCATTTT	TRBD1	TRBV6-6	TRBJ1-5	many
CASSGDRGGGYTF	TGTGCCAGCAGCGGGGACAGGGGTGGAGGCTACACCTTC	TRBD1	TRBV5-6	TRBJ1-2	few
CASRGEQELYGYTF	TGTGCCAGCAGAGGGGAGCAGGAACTCTATGGCTACACCTTC	-	TRBV6-2/TRBV6-3	TRBJ1-2	-
CASNDPGSTGELFF	TGTGCCAGCAATGATCCGGGTTCCACCGGGGAGCTGTTTTTT	-	TRBV3-1	TRBJ2-2	-
CASSFNLVYTEAFF	TGTGCCAGCAGTTTCAATCTGGTATACACTGAAGCTTTCTTT	-	TRBV12-3/TRBV12-4	TRBJ1-1	many
CASSSPRRNTEAFF	TGTGCCAGCAGTTCTCCTCGGAGGAACACTGAAGCTTTCTTT	-	TRBV6-5	TRBJ1-1	many
CASGTANSYSYEQYF	TGTGCCAGCGGGACTGCCAATTCCTATTCCTACGAGCAGTACTTC	-	TRBV27	TRBJ2-7	-
CAISETRGTGELFF	TGTGCCATCAGTGAAACCAGGGGAACCGGGGAGCTGTTTTTT	-	TRBV10-3	TRBJ2-2	few
CASQYQETQYF	TGCGCCAGCCAATACCAAGAGACCCAGTACTTC	-	TRBV5-1	TRBJ2-5	few
CAWSPGLYNEQFF	TGTGCCTGGAGCCCGGGACTTTACAATGAGCAGTTCTTC	-	TRBV30	TRBJ2-1	-
CATRGYAEQFF	TGCGCCACCAGGGGGTACGCTGAGCAGTTCTTC	TRBD1	TRBV5-1	TRBJ2-1	-
CASSLVSGSPLRLAKNIQYF	TGCGCCAGCAGCTTGGTATCGGGCTCCCCATTAAGGCTAGCCAAAAACATTCAGTACTTC	-	TRBV5-1	TRBJ2-4	few
CASSLVPGRINEKLFF	TGCGCCAGCAGCCTAGTACCGGGACGGATTAATGAAAAACTGTTTTTT	-	TRBV5-1	TRBJ1-4	-
CSADLAGFNEQFF	TGCAGCGCCGATCTAGCGGGTTTCAATGAGCAGTTCTTC	TRBD2	TRBV29-1	TRBJ2-1	many
CSARDRLASFLYF	TGCAGTGCTAGAGATCGGCTAGCATCATTCCTGTACTTC	-	TRBV20-1	TRBJ2-4	-
CASSFGQGVNEQFF	TGTGCCAGCAGCTTCGGACAGGGGGTGAATGAGCAGTTCTTC	TRBD1	TRBV5-6	TRBJ2-1	many
CAISESTPTSGRTETQYF	TGTGCCATCAGTGAGTCGACTCCGACTAGCGGGAGAACAGAGACCCAGTACTTC	TRBD2	TRBV10-3	TRBJ2-5	many
CASSPGQGAGGEQYF	TGCGCCAGCAGCCCCGGACAGGGCGCTGGGGGGGAGCAGTACTTC	TRBD1	TRBV5-1	TRBJ2-7	few
CSARGTLLRGRGNQPQHF	TGCAGTGCTAGAGGGACCCTATTAAGGGGGCGCGGCAATCAGCCCCAGCATTTT	TRBD1	TRBV20-1	TRBJ1-5	-
CSAEPDFFGLEGENEQFF	TGCAGTGCTGAACCCGACTTTTTTGGGTTGGAGGGTGAGAATGAGCAGTTCTTC	-	TRBV20-1	TRBJ2-1	many
CASTSLSGRSGNEQFF	TGTGCCAGCACTTCCCTCTCCGGTCGATCTGGGAATGAGCAGTTCTTC	-	TRBV12-3/TRBV12-4	TRBJ2-1	-
CASSLKSNQPQHF	TGTGCCAGCAGTTTAAAAAGTAATCAGCCCCAGCATTTT	-	TRBV27	TRBJ1-5	few
CASSWAGEPPLNIQYF	TGTGCCAGCAGTTGGGCAGGGGAGCCCCCACTCAACATTCAGTACTTC	-	TRBV27	TRBJ2-4	many
CASSSGAETQYF	TGTGCCAGCAGCTCAGGGGCCGAGACCCAGTACTTC	-	TRBV12-3/TRBV12-4	TRBJ2-5	many
CASSLAGTSYEQYF	TGTGCCAGCAGTTTGGCTGGAACCTCCTACGAGCAGTACTTC	-	TRBV5-1	TRBJ2-7	many
CASSRQGSSPLHF	TGTGCCAGCAGCCGACAGGGTAGCTCACCCCTCCACTTT	TRBD1	TRBV12-3/TRBV12-4	TRBJ1-6	few
CASIGLSKGETQYF	TGTGCCAGCATTGGACTTAGCAAGGGAGAGACCCAGTACTTC	-	TRBV2	TRBJ2-5	few
CASSSSDNLAYEQYF	TGTGCCAGCAGTTCCTCGGACAACCTTGCCTACGAGCAGTACTTC	-	TRBV12-3/TRBV12-4	TRBJ2-7	few
CASSRQINYNEQFF	TGTGCCAGTAGTAGACAGATTAACTACAATGAGCAGTTCTTC	-	TRBV19	TRBJ2-1	few
CAISESGGSPGQQTQYF	TGTGCCATCAGTGAGTCGGGGGGCTCGCCTGGGCAACAGACCCAGTACTTC	-	TRBV10-3	TRBJ2-5	many
CSVEKADTQYF	TGCAGCGTTGAAAAGGCAGATACGCAGTATTTT	-	TRBV29-1	TRBJ2-3	-
CASSYRETYNEQFF	TGTGCCAGCAGTTACAGGGAGACCTACAATGAGCAGTTCTTC	-	TRBV6-6	TRBJ2-1	few
CSALVGGRGTDTQYF	TGCAGTGCTCTGGTCGGCGGGAGGGGTACAGATACGCAGTATTTT	TRBD2	TRBV20-1	TRBJ2-3	-
CASSRGGTGATDTQYF	TGTGCCAGCAGCCGGGGGGGGACAGGGGCTACGGATACGCAGTATTTT	TRBD1	TRBV11-2	TRBJ2-3	few
CASKGGRGQGNYEQYF	TGCGCCAGCAAGGGGGGAAGAGGCCAAGGGAACTACGAGCAGTACTTC	-	TRBV4-1	TRBJ2-7	few
CASIGVGDGYTF	TGTGCCAGTATCGGAGTAGGCGATGGCTACACCTTC	-	TRBV19	TRBJ1-2	-
CASSPPSEAFF	TGTGCCAGTAGTCCCCCCTCTGAAGCTTTCTTT	-	TRBV19	TRBJ1-1	-
CASSYRGPTEAFF	TGTGCCAGCAGCTACAGGGGCCCCACTGAAGCTTTCTTT	TRBD1	TRBV27	TRBJ1-1	-
CASSGTPGSSYNEQFF	TGTGCCAGCAGCGGGACCCCAGGGAGCTCCTACAATGAGCAGTTCTTC	-	TRBV5-6	TRBJ2-1	-
CASLQAGGGYTF	TGTGCCAGTCTCCAAGCAGGCGGCGGCTACACCTTC	-	TRBV19	TRBJ1-2	few
CASSLVGSIEQFF	TGTGCCAGCAGCTTAGTGGGCAGTATTGAGCAGTTCTTC	-	TRBV11-2	TRBJ2-1	many